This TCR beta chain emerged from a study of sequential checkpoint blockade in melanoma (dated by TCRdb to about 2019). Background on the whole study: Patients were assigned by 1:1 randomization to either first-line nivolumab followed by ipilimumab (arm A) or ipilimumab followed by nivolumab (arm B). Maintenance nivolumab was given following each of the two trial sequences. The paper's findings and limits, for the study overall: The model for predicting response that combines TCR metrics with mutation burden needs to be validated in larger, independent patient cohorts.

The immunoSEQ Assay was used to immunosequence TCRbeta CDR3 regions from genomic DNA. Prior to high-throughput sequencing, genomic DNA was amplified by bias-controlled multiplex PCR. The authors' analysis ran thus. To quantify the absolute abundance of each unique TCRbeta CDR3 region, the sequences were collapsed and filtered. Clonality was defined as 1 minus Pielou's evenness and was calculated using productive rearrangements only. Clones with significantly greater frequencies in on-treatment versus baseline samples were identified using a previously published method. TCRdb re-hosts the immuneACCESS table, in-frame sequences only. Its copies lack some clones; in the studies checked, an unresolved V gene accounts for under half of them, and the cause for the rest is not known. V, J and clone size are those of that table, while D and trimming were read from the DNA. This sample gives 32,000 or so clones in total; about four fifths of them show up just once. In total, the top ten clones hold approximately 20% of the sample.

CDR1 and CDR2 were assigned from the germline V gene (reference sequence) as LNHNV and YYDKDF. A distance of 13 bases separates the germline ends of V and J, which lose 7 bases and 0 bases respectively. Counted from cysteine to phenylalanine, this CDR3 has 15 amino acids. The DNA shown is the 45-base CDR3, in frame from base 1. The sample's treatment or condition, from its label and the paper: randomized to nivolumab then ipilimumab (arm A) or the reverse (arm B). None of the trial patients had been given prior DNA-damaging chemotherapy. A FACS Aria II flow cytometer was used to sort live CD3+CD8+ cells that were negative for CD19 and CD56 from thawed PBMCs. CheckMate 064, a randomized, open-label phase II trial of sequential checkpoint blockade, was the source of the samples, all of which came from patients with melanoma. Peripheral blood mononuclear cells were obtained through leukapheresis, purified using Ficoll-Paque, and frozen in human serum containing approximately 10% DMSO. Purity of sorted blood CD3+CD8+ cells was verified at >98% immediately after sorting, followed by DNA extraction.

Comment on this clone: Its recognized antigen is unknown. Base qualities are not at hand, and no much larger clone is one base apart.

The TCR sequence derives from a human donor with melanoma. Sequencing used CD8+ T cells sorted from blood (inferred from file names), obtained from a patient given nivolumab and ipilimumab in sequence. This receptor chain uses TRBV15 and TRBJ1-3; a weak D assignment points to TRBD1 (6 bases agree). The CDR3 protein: CATTRGALSGNTIYF. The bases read TGTGCCACCACGCGGGGGGCCCTCTCTGGAAACACCATATATTTT.